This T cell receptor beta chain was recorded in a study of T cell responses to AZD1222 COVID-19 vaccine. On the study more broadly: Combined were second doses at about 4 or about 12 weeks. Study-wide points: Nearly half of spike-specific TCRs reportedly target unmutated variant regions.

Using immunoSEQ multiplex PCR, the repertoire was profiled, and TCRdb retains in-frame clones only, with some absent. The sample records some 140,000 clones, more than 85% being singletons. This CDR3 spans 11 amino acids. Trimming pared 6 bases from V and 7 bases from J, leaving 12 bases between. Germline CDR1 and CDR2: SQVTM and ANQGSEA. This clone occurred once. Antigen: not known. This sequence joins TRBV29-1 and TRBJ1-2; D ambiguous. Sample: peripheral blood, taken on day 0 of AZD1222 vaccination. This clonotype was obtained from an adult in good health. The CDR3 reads CSVLLEGGYTF. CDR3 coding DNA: TGCAGCGTCCTCTTGGAAGGTGGCTACACCTTC. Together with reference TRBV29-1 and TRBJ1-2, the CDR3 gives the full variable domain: SAVISQKPSRDICQRGTSLTIQCQVDSQVTMMFWYRQQPGQSLTLIATANQGSEATYESGFVIDKFPISRPNLTFSTLTVSNMSPEDSSIYLCSVLLEGGYTFGSGTRLTVV.